A selection of T cell receptor beta chains follows, all from one sample in a study of T cell changes during pregnancy in multiple sclerosis. Data came from immunoSEQ multiplex PCR; TCRdb stores just in-frame clones and leaves some out. Among roughly 67,000 clones listed, 80% to 95% were seen once. This sample comprised peripheral blood, obtained in the second trimester of pregnancy. The receptors were sampled from a female donor with multiple sclerosis, enrolled in a pregnancy study. The CDR3 runs from the conserved cysteine through the conserved F or W. Each record gives: clone size, D gene, J gene, V gene, CDR3 DNA, CDR3 protein. A D gene is named only where the DNA matches it firmly. Clone size is stated in some rows and not others, as once, few, many or a class when expanded.

>-|TRBD2|TRBJ2-1|TRBV11-3
TGTGCCAGCAGCCAATTCGGGGGGTGGGATGAGCAGTTCTTC
CASSQFGGWDEQFF
>-|-|TRBJ2-7|TRBV5-1
TGCGCCAGCAGGACGCCAGGGCATTCGTACGAGCAGTACTTC
CASRTPGHSYEQYF
>once|TRBD1|TRBJ2-7|TRBV5-1
TGCGCCAGCAGCCACAGGGGCTACGAGCAGTACTTC
CASSHRGYEQYF
>-|-|TRBJ1-2|TRBV30
TGTGCCTGGAGCGATGCGGGGGATGGCTACACCTTC
CAWSDAGDGYTF
>-|-|TRBJ1-2|TRBV10-3
TGTGCCATCAGTGTAACGGCGGAATATGGCTACACCTTC
CAISVTAEYGYTF
>-|TRBD1|TRBJ1-6|TRBV30
TGTGCCTGGAACCGGGACAGGGTTGGTTCACCCCTCCACTTT
CAWNRDRVGSPLHF
>-|TRBD2|TRBJ2-3|TRBV5-6
TGTGCCAGCAGCTTGGTCGGACTAGCGGGATCTAGCACAGATACGCAGTATTTT
CASSLVGLAGSSTDTQYF
>-|TRBD1|TRBJ1-2|TRBV27
TGTGCCAGCAGTTTAAGGGGGACAGGGGTTGAGGGCTATGGCTACACCTTC
CASSLRGTGVEGYGYTF
>-|TRBD1|TRBJ2-5|TRBV11-3
TGTGCCAGCAGCCCAGACAGGGTCCCGGGGACCCAGTACTTC
CASSPDRVPGTQYF
>-|TRBD1|TRBJ1-5|TRBV7-2
TGTGCCAGCAGCTTTGGGACAGGGGGACAGCCCCAGCATTTT
CASSFGTGGQPQHF
>-|-|TRBJ2-2|TRBV29-1
TGCAGCGTACAGGGTGGCACCGGGGAGCTGTTTTTT
CSVQGGTGELFF
>few|TRBD1|TRBJ2-3|TRBV29-1
TGCAGCGTTGCCGGACAGGGAGAGATAGATACGCAGTATTTT
CSVAGQGEIDTQYF
>-|-|TRBJ2-3|TRBV10-1
TGCGCCAGCAGTGAGGGGTCAGGGCCGCCAGATACGCAGTATTTT
CASSEGSGPPDTQYF
>-|-|TRBJ2-3|TRBV18
TGTGCCAGCTCACCTCGATTAGACACAGATACGCAGTATTTT
CASSPRLDTDTQYF
>-|TRBD1|TRBJ2-3|TRBV27
TGTGCCAGCAGTTTAACCGGGACAGGGGCCACCTTCACAGATACGCAGTATTTT
CASSLTGTGATFTDTQYF
>-|TRBD2|TRBJ2-1|TRBV7-8
TGTGCCAGCCATCCCGGGACTAGCCACAATGAGCAGTTCTTC
CASHPGTSHNEQFF